Many counts were recorded for the clone carrying this T cell receptor (beta chain). Using RNA transcripts as the source, TCR beta CDR3 regions were amplified. The TCR CDR3 was amplified in a first-round RT-PCR using the HTBI primer set. MiXCR was run by TCRdb on the multiplex PCR reads, yielding one entry per CDR3 protein. The table records about 570,000 distinct CDR3 sequences, roughly 15% of them present only once. The data originate from a study of T cells in Graves' hyperthyroidism and ophthalmopathy. The CDR3 runs 15 residues. Trimming removed 5 bases at V and 7 bases at J, with 17 bases between. Germline-derived CDR1 and CDR2 are MNHEY and SMNVEV (reference sequence). Clinical symptoms, serum thyroxine and TRAb, thyroid ultrasound and orbital computed tomography together formed the diagnostic basis.

The genes are TRBV27 and TRBJ1-4; D gene uncertain. What was sequenced was blood. This sequence originates from a woman between 35 and 50 years old with Graves' hyperthyroidism. Here the CDR3 DNA reads TGTGCCAGCAGTCTCCAAGAGGAACGTGGTGAAAAACTGTTTTTT. Its translation is CASSLQEERGEKLFF.